This T cell receptor delta chain was retrieved from a study of gamma-delta T cells after stem cell transplantation (dated by TCRdb to the mid-2010s). Trimming costs V 0 bases and J 0 bases, and their ends lie 28 bases apart. The germline V gene gives CDR1 as GEAIGNYY and CDR2 as EKD. The CDR3 numbers 21 residues from cysteine through phenylalanine. The read is trimmed to its CDR3 DNA, 63 bases read in frame from base 1. In the case of this clone: Its antigen remains unidentified. A far larger clone is just one base off, so this is likely a read error.

The library was made by RT-PCR. Sequenced using an Illumina MiSeq. Via CATT, TCRdb reprocessed the public reads, and rows with identical DNA were then joined. Within this sample are 2,000 or so delta-chain clones, with 18% of them counted one time only. The top ten clones comprise roughly 30% of the sample. Sequenced: gamma-delta T cells. The V and J genes are TRDV2 and TRDJ1, with a tentative D gene TRDD3 over 6 matching bases. This TCR was sampled from a human donor. It is not recorded whose cells these are; they may come from a transplant donor. Here the CDR3 is given as CACDTVKLLWDKGENTDKLIF. DNA sequence: TGTGCCTGTGACACCGTTAAACTTCTGTGGGATAAGGGAGAGAACACCGATAAACTCATCTTT.